A selection of T cell receptor beta chains follows, all from one sample in a study of T-cell reconstitution after alpha-beta-depleted transplantation in children. TCRdb re-analysed the PCR reads in MiXCR, keeping a single row per CDR3 protein. The sample contains around 420,000 distinct CDR3 sequences, about 16% of which appear only once. The starting material was PBMCs, mostly from graft donor cells, obtained 360 days after TCRalphabeta/CD19-depleted stem cell transplant. These receptors were collected from a boy in the first two years of life who had a stem cell transplant for Wiskott-Aldrich syndrome, so the T cells may come from the graft donor. The CDR3 runs from the conserved cysteine through the conserved F or W. A D gene is named only where the DNA matches it firmly. Clone size appears in some rows only: once, few, many, or a class for an expanded clone.

D	size	J	V	CDR3	DNA
-	-	TRBJ2-7	TRBV7-9	CASSKGGGRTSYEQYF	TGTGCCAGCAGCAAGGGTGGGGGCCGCACCTCCTACGAGCAGTACTTC
-	few	TRBJ2-4	TRBV6-2/TRBV6-3	CASSGIRSGAKNIQYF	TGTGCCAGCAGTGGAATAAGGAGCGGGGCCAAAAACATTCAGTACTTC
-	-	TRBJ2-3	TRBV18	CASSTTTDTQYF	TGTGCCAGCTCAACAACCACAGATACGCAGTATTTT
-	-	TRBJ2-6	TRBV2	CASSTRGAGANVLTF	TGTGCCAGCAGCACCCGAGGGGCTGGGGCCAACGTCCTGACTTTC
-	-	TRBJ2-7	TRBV29-1	CSVVYSSGSYEQYF	TGCAGCGTTGTTTATTCTAGTGGGTCCTACGAGCAGTACTTC
-	few	TRBJ2-7	TRBV10-3	CAISDRVLGFYEQYF	TGTGCCATCAGTGACCGGGTCCTGGGGTTCTACGAGCAGTACTTC
-	-	TRBJ2-3	TRBV12-3/TRBV12-4	CASSSDRPISTDTQYF	TGTGCCAGCAGTTCCGACAGGCCTATAAGCACAGATACGCAGTATTTT
-	many	TRBJ2-2	TRBV12-3/TRBV12-4	CASSPFREAGELFF	TGTGCCAGCAGTCCCTTCAGGGAAGCCGGGGAGCTGTTTTTT
-	few	TRBJ1-4	TRBV5-6	CASSLAGKAIEKLFF	TGTGCCAGCAGCTTGGCGGGGAAGGCGATAGAAAAACTGTTTTTT
-	-	TRBJ2-7	TRBV13	CASSIWPLLAGQTYEQYF	TGTGCCAGCAGCATATGGCCACTCTTGGCCGGACAGACCTACGAGCAGTACTTC
-	-	TRBJ2-7	TRBV7-9	CASSLYELRSYEQYF	TGTGCCAGCAGCTTATATGAATTAAGGAGCTACGAGCAGTACTTC
TRBD2	few	TRBJ2-7	TRBV12-3/TRBV12-4	CASSLKGGPYEQYF	TGTGCCAGCAGTTTAAAGGGAGGGCCTTACGAGCAGTACTTC
-	many	TRBJ2-5	TRBV29-1	CSAGYQETQYF	TGCAGCGCGGGGTACCAAGAGACCCAGTACTTC
-	few	TRBJ2-1	TRBV11-2	CASSLTGGSGEQFF	TGTGCCAGCAGCTTAACGGGGGGCTCGGGTGAGCAGTTCTTC
TRBD2	-	TRBJ2-3	TRBV7-2	CASSTSGSPTDTQYF	TGTGCCAGCAGCACCAGCGGGAGTCCCACAGATACGCAGTATTTT
TRBD2	many	TRBJ2-7	TRBV12-3/TRBV12-4	CASSFQRELSYEQYF	TGTGCCAGCAGTTTCCAGCGGGAATTATCCTACGAGCAGTACTTC
TRBD1	few	TRBJ2-7	TRBV5-1	CASSLAHRGDSSYEQYF	TGCGCCAGCAGCTTGGCCCACAGGGGAGATAGCTCCTACGAGCAGTACTTC
TRBD2	-	TRBJ2-5	TRBV20-1	CSVRRRGGRETQYF	TGCAGTGTCAGAAGGCGGGGGGGGAGAGAGACCCAGTACTTC
-	-	TRBJ1-5	TRBV6-1	CASSPHPIAPQHF	TGTGCCAGCAGTCCCCATCCGATAGCTCCCCAGCATTTT
-	-	TRBJ2-2	TRBV24-1	CATGTQNTGELFF	TGTGCCACCGGGACTCAGAACACCGGGGAGCTGTTTTTT
-	-	TRBJ2-3	TRBV18	CASSPTVGNTDTQYF	TGTGCCAGCTCACCGACCGTTGGGAACACAGATACGCAGTATTTT
-	-	TRBJ2-2	TRBV5-1	CASSLSSYKGFLNTGELFF	TGCGCCAGCAGCTTGTCGAGTTACAAGGGATTTCTGAACACCGGGGAGCTGTTTTTT
-	few	TRBJ2-7	TRBV7-2	CASSLPVSYEQYF	TGTGCCAGCAGCTTACCAGTTTCCTACGAGCAGTACTTC
-	-	TRBJ2-7	TRBV5-1	CASSLRASSYEQYF	TGCGCCAGCAGCTTGAGGGCCTCCTCCTACGAGCAGTACTTC
-	-	TRBJ2-7	TRBV16	CASSQSYNSYEQYF	TGTGCCAGCAGCCAATCCTACAATTCCTACGAGCAGTACTTC
TRBD1	few	TRBJ1-5	TRBV12-3/TRBV12-4	CASSKGQFNQPQHF	TGTGCCAGCAGTAAGGGACAGTTCAATCAGCCCCAGCATTTT
TRBD1	many	TRBJ2-7	TRBV12-3/TRBV12-4	CASSHGTVPYEQYF	TGTGCCAGCAGCCATGGGACAGTCCCCTACGAGCAGTACTTC
TRBD2	-	TRBJ2-7	TRBV20-1	CSASGRLAGSDEQYF	TGCAGTGCTAGTGGGCGGCTAGCGGGATCTGACGAGCAGTACTTC
-	-	TRBJ2-7	TRBV7-6	CASSRARTTPYEQYF	TGTGCCAGCAGCCGTGCCAGGACGACCCCATACGAGCAGTACTTC
-	few	TRBJ2-7	TRBV25-1	CATTKLGSYEQYF	TGTGCCACCACGAAGTTAGGCTCCTACGAGCAGTACTTC
-	few	TRBJ2-1	TRBV9	CASSVDGPYNEQFF	TGTGCCAGCAGCGTTGACGGGCCTTACAATGAGCAGTTCTTC
-	-	TRBJ2-6	TRBV27	CASSLKGTVGANVLTF	TGTGCCAGCAGCCTGAAGGGTACGGTGGGGGCCAACGTCCTGACTTTC
-	few	TRBJ1-2	TRBV19	CASSILSRTYGYTF	TGTGCCAGTAGTATATTGAGCAGAACCTATGGCTACACCTTC
TRBD2	-	TRBJ2-7	TRBV20-1	CSARGLAHYEQYF	TGCAGTGCTAGGGGACTAGCACACTACGAGCAGTACTTC
TRBD1	-	TRBJ2-7	TRBV2	CASWDSIYYEQYF	TGTGCCAGCTGGGACAGCATCTACTACGAGCAGTACTTC
TRBD2	few	TRBJ2-5	TRBV7-7	CASSLKASGIPLWETQYF	TGTGCCAGCAGCTTAAAGGCTAGCGGGATCCCCTTGTGGGAGACCCAGTACTTC
-	-	TRBJ1-5	TRBV10-3	CAISEGLGNQPQHF	TGTGCCATCAGTGAGGGTTTGGGCAATCAGCCCCAGCATTTT
-	-	TRBJ2-3	TRBV5-6	CASSLGTIHTDTQYF	TGTGCCAGCAGCTTGGGGACCATTCACACAGATACGCAGTATTTT
TRBD1	few	TRBJ1-1	TRBV12-3/TRBV12-4	CASSFGQGTEAFF	TGTGCCAGCAGTTTCGGACAGGGTACTGAAGCTTTCTTT
-	many	TRBJ2-7	TRBV7-2	CASSLGLNSYEQYF	TGTGCCAGCAGCTTAGGACTAAATTCCTACGAGCAGTACTTC
TRBD2	many	TRBJ2-3	TRBV20-1	CSALLAGGFHTQYF	TGCAGTGCGTTACTAGCGGGGGGGTTTCATACGCAGTATTTT
TRBD1	few	TRBJ2-3	TRBV29-1	CSVRRQGPHTDTQYF	TGCAGCGTTCGCAGACAGGGTCCACACACAGATACGCAGTATTTT
-	few	TRBJ2-5	TRBV29-1	CSVGWLLGDSETQYF	TGCAGCGTTGGGTGGCTCCTCGGGGATTCAGAGACCCAGTACTTC
TRBD2	-	TRBJ2-2	TRBV5-6	CASSPRLAGALTGELFF	TGTGCCAGCAGCCCCCGACTAGCGGGGGCCCTCACCGGGGAGCTGTTTTTT
TRBD1	-	TRBJ2-3	TRBV7-9	CASTWTGYMTDTQYF	TGTGCCAGCACCTGGACAGGGTATATGACAGATACGCAGTATTTT
TRBD1	-	TRBJ1-1	TRBV19	CASSSFRGTEAFF	TGTGCCAGTAGTAGCTTCAGGGGGACTGAAGCTTTCTTT
TRBD2	-	TRBJ2-7	TRBV13	CASSFSSGRFYEQYF	TGTGCCAGCAGCTTCTCTAGCGGGAGGTTTTACGAGCAGTACTTC